The 3 T cell receptor beta chains below come from one sample, sequenced in a study of blood T cell repertoires in COVID-19 (dated by TCRdb to 2020 to 2022). The receptor library was made with the immunoSEQ multiplex PCR assay. The table was pulled from immuneACCESS by TCRdb, which kept in-frame rearrangements only. Such tables lose some clones; where checked, under half of the loss comes from unresolved V genes, and the rest has no known cause. For this sample the table gives about 160,000 clones, of which 76% were detected only once. The ten largest clonotypes hold around 3.4% of the sample. Sequenced material: peripheral blood. Every receptor here comes from a woman of 80 years or more with acute or convalescent COVID-19.

The chain has TRBV4-3 and TRBJ1-4, with 7 bases matching TRBD1. The CDR3 contains 12 residues. The junction had 0 bases not matched to a gene; V was cut back by 0 bases and J by 11 bases. The germline CDR1 and CDR2 sequences are LGHNA and YSLEER. In nucleotides, the CDR3 is TGCGCCAGCAGCCAAGACAGGGGGAAACTGTTTTTT. Translation gives CASSQDRGKLFF.

V is TRBV6-5 and J is TRBJ2-7, with D tentatively TRBD2 (5 bases). The CDR3 consists of 14 residues. CDR1 is MNHEY, CDR2 SVGAGI, per germline. With 7 bases removed from V and 4 bases from J, the gap between germline ends came to 17 bases. CDR3 coding DNA: TGTGCCAGCAAAACCGGGATCCTAAGTTACGAGCAGTACTTC. Its translation is CASKTGILSYEQYF.

V gene TRBV9 combines with J gene TRBJ2-6, with 13 nucleotides matching TRBD2. Germline assignment: CDR1 SGDLS and CDR2 YYNGEE. Trimming at V came to 4 bases and at J to 4 bases, leaving 14 bases not matched to a gene. The CDR3 has 20 residues. The CDR3 nucleotides are TGTGCCAGCAGCTCAGAGCCGGGACTAGCGGGATCACTGGGGGCCAACGTCCTGACTTTC. Translation gives CASSSEPGLAGSLGANVLTF.